Listed below are T cell receptor beta chains from one sample, sequenced in a study of blood T cell repertoires in COVID-19. Sequencing was performed with immunoSEQ multiplex PCR; in TCRdb, only in-frame clones are kept and a portion is missing. This repertoire shows 85,000 to 90,000 clones, around 85% found once; its top ten account for roughly 15%. What was sequenced was peripheral blood. These receptors originate from a woman older than 75 with active or convalescent COVID-19. Both conserved end residues are part of each CDR3. A D gene is named only where the DNA matches it firmly. Clone size is stated in some rows and not others, as once, few, many or a class when expanded.

v_gene	j_gene	d_gene	abundance	len	CDR3aa	CDR3nt
TRBV5-1	TRBJ2-7	TRBD1	NA	17	CASSLGPGQGRSYEQYF	TGCGCCAGCAGCCTGGGCCCGGGACAGGGTCGTTCCTACGAGCAGTACTTC
TRBV18	TRBJ2-1	NA	NA	18	CASSPFFLREFNYNEQFF	TGTGCCAGCTCACCCTTCTTTCTCCGGGAATTCAACTACAATGAGCAGTTCTTC
TRBV14	TRBJ2-7	NA	NA	11	CASSAGVRQYF	TGTGCCAGCAGCGCCGGGGTACGGCAGTACTTC
TRBV6-6	TRBJ2-7	NA	once	13	CASSYSESGEQYF	TGTGCCAGCAGTTACTCAGAGTCCGGCGAGCAGTACTTC
TRBV3-1/TRBV3-2	TRBJ1-2	NA	NA	14	CASSQGGQGLGYTF	TGTGCCAGCAGCCAAGGGGGCCAGGGGCTTGGCTACACCTTC
TRBV28	TRBJ1-3	NA	NA	15	CASNYGVGSGNTIYF	TGTGCCAGCAACTACGGGGTGGGCTCTGGAAACACCATATATTTT
TRBV15	TRBJ1-2	NA	many	13	CATSREEGDGYTF	TGTGCCACCAGCAGAGAAGAAGGGGATGGCTACACCTTC
TRBV11-2	TRBJ2-7	TRBD1	NA	14	CASSLDPTGQGRYF	TGTGCCAGCAGCTTAGATCCTACCGGACAGGGAAGGTACTTC
TRBV2	TRBJ1-2	NA	NA	15	CASTAQDKVNYGYTF	TGTGCCAGCACCGCCCAGGACAAGGTTAACTATGGCTACACCTTC
TRBV28	TRBJ2-5	NA	NA	14	CASSLAEFQETQYF	TGTGCCAGCAGTTTAGCGGAGTTCCAAGAGACCCAGTACTTC
TRBV10-1	TRBJ2-7	NA	few	13	CASSEEAVYEQYF	TGCGCCAGCAGTGAGGAGGCAGTATACGAGCAGTACTTC
TRBV7-9	TRBJ1-1	NA	few	11	CASIGNTEAFF	TGTGCCAGCATCGGGAACACTGAAGCTTTCTTT
TRBV2	TRBJ2-1	TRBD2	NA	15	CASSAMAGAYNEQFF	TGTGCCAGCAGCGCCATGGCGGGGGCCTACAATGAGCAGTTCTTC
TRBV11-2	TRBJ2-5	TRBD2	NA	15	CASSPGLAGVETQYF	TGTGCCAGCAGCCCGGGACTAGCGGGGGTGGAGACCCAGTACTTC
TRBV29-1	TRBJ2-7	NA	NA	13	CSVRGGGGHEQYF	TGCAGCGTTAGGGGAGGGGGTGGCCACGAGCAGTACTTC
TRBV6-5	TRBJ2-5	NA	few	15	CASSSPGGMGETQYF	TGTGCCAGCAGTTCCCCCGGGGGTATGGGAGAGACCCAGTACTTC
TRBV2	TRBJ1-3	NA	NA	16	CASGTDRQSSGNTIYF	TGTGCCAGCGGGACGGACAGACAGAGCTCTGGAAACACCATATATTTT
TRBV10-3	TRBJ1-3	NA	few	12	CAIRGGGNTIYF	TGTGCCATTAGGGGAGGAGGAAACACCATATATTTT
TRBV28	TRBJ1-1	TRBD1	NA	11	CASSNRGQAFF	TGTGCCAGCAGTAACAGGGGGCAAGCTTTCTTT
TRBV24-1	TRBJ2-7	TRBD1	NA	15	CATSDPGTGAYEQYF	TGTGCCACCAGTGATCCGGGGACAGGGGCCTACGAGCAGTACTTC
TRBV19	TRBJ1-6	NA	NA	14	CASRGGNHNSPLHF	TGTGCCAGTAGGGGAGGGAATCATAATTCACCCCTCCACTTT
TRBV7-8	TRBJ2-7	NA	NA	12	CASSPDSHEQYF	TGTGCCAGCAGCCCGGACAGCCACGAGCAGTACTTC
TRBV30	TRBJ1-2	TRBD1	NA	12	CAWRTGLRGYTF	TGTGCCTGGAGGACAGGGTTGCGTGGCTACACCTTC
TRBV19	TRBJ1-5	NA	NA	15	CASSRARGPDQPQHF	TGTGCCAGTAGTAGGGCCAGGGGTCCGGATCAGCCCCAGCATTTT
TRBV6-5	TRBJ2-2	NA	NA	13	CASCRVNTGELFF	TGTGCCAGCTGCAGGGTGAACACCGGGGAGCTGTTTTTT
TRBV3-1/TRBV3-2	TRBJ1-3	NA	NA	15	CASSDTAGAGNTIYF	TGTGCCAGCAGCGATACAGCAGGGGCTGGAAACACCATATATTTT
TRBV18	TRBJ1-3	NA	NA	13	CASSAAGGNTIYF	TGTGCCAGCTCAGCTGCGGGTGGAAACACCATATATTTT
TRBV9	TRBJ1-5	NA	NA	15	CASSVDAGNNQPQHF	TGTGCCAGCAGCGTAGATGCAGGCAACAATCAGCCCCAGCATTTT
TRBV18	TRBJ1-3	NA	NA	15	CASSPRQISGNTIYF	TGTGCCAGCTCACCCCGACAGATCTCTGGAAACACCATATATTTT
TRBV12-3/TRBV12-4	TRBJ2-5	NA	NA	12	CASSWAQETQYF	TGTGCCAGCAGTTGGGCCCAAGAGACCCAGTACTTC
TRBV5-1	TRBJ2-7	NA	NA	14	CASSLAGLRNEQYF	TGCGCCAGCAGCTTGGCAGGGTTGAGAAACGAGCAGTACTTC
TRBV11-1	TRBJ2-5	TRBD1	NA	14	CASSFSGGRETQYF	TGTGCCAGCAGCTTCTCAGGGGGCCGAGAGACCCAGTACTTC
TRBV6-5	TRBJ1-5	TRBD1	once	15	CASRRPGQGNQPQHF	TGTGCCAGCAGGCGCCCGGGACAGGGAAATCAGCCCCAGCATTTT
TRBV12-3/TRBV12-4	TRBJ1-5	NA	NA	13	CASGPISNQPQHF	TGTGCCAGCGGGCCAATTAGCAATCAGCCCCAGCATTTT
TRBV7-3	TRBJ2-7	TRBD2	NA	17	CASSPLAGALAPSEQYF	TGTGCCAGCAGCCCACTAGCGGGGGCCTTAGCCCCCAGCGAGCAGTACTTC
TRBV5-4	TRBJ1-6	NA	NA	15	CASSLDSGYDSPLHF	TGTGCCAGCAGCTTGGATTCAGGGTACGATTCACCCCTCCACTTT
TRBV7-9	TRBJ1-6	TRBD1	NA	14	CASSSGTGNSPLHF	TGTGCCAGCAGCTCGGGGACAGGAAATTCACCCCTCCACTTT
TRBV9	TRBJ1-2	NA	NA	12	CASSVRNYGYTF	TGTGCCAGCAGCGTACGTAACTATGGCTACACCTTC
TRBV11-2	TRBJ2-3	NA	NA	14	CASSSLGATDTQYF	TGTGCCAGCAGCTCCCTGGGGGCCACAGATACGCAGTATTTT
TRBV10-3	TRBJ1-2	NA	NA	13	CAISEVGDYGYTF	TGTGCCATCAGTGAGGTAGGGGACTATGGCTACACCTTC
TRBV5-1	TRBJ2-3	NA	NA	15	CASSIRQDSTDTQYF	TGCGCCAGCAGCATTAGACAGGATTCAACAGATACGCAGTATTTT
TRBV3-1/TRBV3-2	TRBJ1-6	NA	few	14	CASSQSRGNSPLHF	TGTGCCAGCAGCCAATCGAGAGGGAATTCACCCCTCCACTTT
TRBV7-9	TRBJ2-1	NA	NA	12	CASSPGGNEQFF	TGTGCCAGCAGCCCGGGTGGCAATGAGCAGTTCTTC
TRBV27	TRBJ1-5	TRBD1	NA	13	CASRDRVNQPQHF	TGTGCCAGCAGAGACAGGGTAAATCAGCCCCAGCATTTT
TRBV27	TRBJ2-2	NA	NA	16	CVRATLIKADTGELFF	TGTGTCAGGGCCACTCTAATCAAGGCGGACACCGGGGAGCTGTTTTTT
TRBV19	TRBJ1-1	TRBD1	few	15	CASSIDYRGDTEAFF	TGTGCCAGTAGTATAGATTACAGGGGTGACACTGAAGCTTTCTTT
TRBV4-1	TRBJ1-2	NA	NA	11	CASSQADGYTF	TGCGCCAGCAGCCAAGCGGATGGCTACACCTTC
TRBV5-4	TRBJ2-4	TRBD2	NA	16	CASSLGGGGARNIQYF	TGTGCCAGCAGCTTGGGCGGCGGGGGGGCCCGGAACATTCAGTACTTC